The 24 T cell receptor beta chains given below trace back to one sample, sequenced in a study of spatial heterogeneity in lung cancer. MiXCR, applied by TCRdb to the 5' RACE reads, yields one record per CDR3 protein. The table records about 300 distinct CDR3 sequences, 12% of them present only once. Time point here: sample taken at primary tumor resection. Sequenced here: normal lung tissue next to the tumor, sampled at surgery. All receptors come from a male donor with early-stage non-small cell lung cancer.

On this clonotype itself: This beta chain is an off-target read within a library intended for alpha chains, so its frequency means little. The gene calls are TRBV6-5 and TRBJ2-7; 8 bases are a match to TRBD2. V gave up 0 bases and J gave up 3 bases; unmatched junction bases: 4. Germline values: CDR1 MNHEY, CDR2 SVGAGI. CDR3 length: 15 residues. This chain's CDR3 is CASSYSLAGFYEQYF. CDR3 sequence (DNA): TGTGCCAGCAGTTACTCCCTAGCGGGCTTCTACGAGCAGTACTTC.

In its sample, this clonotype is large. This beta chain is off target for a library built for alpha chains, so its abundance means little. The V and J genes are TRBV5-1 and TRBJ2-5; D call uncertain. CDR1 and CDR2 (germline): SGHRS, YFSETQ. The V end was cut by 0 bases, the J end by 5 bases, with 11 bases between. CDR3 length: 14 amino acids. CDR3 amino acids: CASSLATLGETQYF. Here the CDR3 DNA reads TGCGCCAGCAGCTTGGCCACCCTGGGGGAGACCCAGTACTTC.

As to this clonotype: Little can be read into the size of this beta chain, an off-target read in a library designed for alpha chains. The chain carries TRBV12-3 or TRBV12-4 and TRBJ2-1, with D unclear. V lost 1 base and J lost 7, with 8 bases in between. The CDR3 is 13 residues long. CDR3 sequence reads: CASSLEAGNEQFF. The CDR3 DNA follows: TGTGCCAGCAGTTTAGAAGCCGGGAATGAGCAGTTCTTC.

Details on this clonotype: The library was prepared for alpha chains; this beta chain is a stray read, so its frequency means little. This rearrangement joins TRBV7-2 to TRBJ2-3; no clear D. Trimming shortened V by 4 bases and J by 2 bases, and 13 bases separated the two germline ends. The CDR3 runs 15 residues. The germline V gene has CDR1 SGHTA and CDR2 FQGNSA. The CDR3 sequence is CASSYSRRPTDTQYF. The CDR3 bases are TGTGCCAGCAGCTACTCCCGGCGGCCCACAGATACGCAGTATTTT.

This clonotype is labeled as large. This beta chain lies outside the target of a library built for alpha chains; its clone size means little. This chain uses TRBV20-1 with TRBJ2-1; 7 bases map to TRBD1. Germline trimming cut 4 bases from V and 5 bases from J; bases unmatched to any gene: 2. The CDR3 length is 12 residues. Germline V CDR1 and CDR2: DFQATT, SNEGSKA (reference sequence). The CDR3 DNA reads as TGCAGTGCTACTGACAGGGACAATGAGCAGTTCTTC. The encoded protein is CSATDRDNEQFF.

By sample share, this clonotype is large. Being off target in a library aimed at alpha chains, this beta chain has a size of little meaning. V gene TRBV7-9 combines with J gene TRBJ2-1; tentatively, D is TRBD2 (5 bases). The CDR3 extends over 12 amino acids. Trimming shortened V by 1 base and J by 8 bases, and 6 bases separated the two germline ends. Germline lookup yields CDR1 SEHNR and CDR2 FQNEAQ (reference sequence). The CDR3 loop is CASSLVLDEQFF. The CDR3 nucleotides are TGTGCCAGCAGCTTAGTACTAGATGAGCAGTTCTTC.

This clonotype showed up just a few times. This beta chain represents an off-target read in a library built for alpha chains; its size is of limited meaning. The chain uses TRBV6-5 and TRBJ2-2; D is unresolved. CDR3 size: 15 residues. Germline values: CDR1 MNHEY, CDR2 SVGAGI. Trimming pared 6 bases from V and 1 base from J, leaving 12 bases between. DNA for the CDR3: TGTGCCAGCAGCCAGGACGGCCAGAACACCGGGGAGCTGTTTTTT. Amino acid sequence: CASSQDGQNTGELFF.

This clonotype was recorded only once. This beta chain was picked up by a library intended for alpha chains and is off target, so its count carries little meaning. The chain employs TRBV11-2 and TRBJ2-3; D tentatively fits TRBD1 or TRBD2 (6 bases each). Between the trimmed V and J ends, which lost 5 bases and 9 bases, there was a span of 15 bases. Germline V gene sequence: CDR1 SGHAT, CDR2 FQNNGV. The CDR3 consists of 13 residues. The DNA of the CDR3 is TGTGCCAGCAGCGGGGGTGCCGGGGGCACGCAGTATTTT. This codes for CASSGGAGGTQYF.

By frequency in the sample, this clonotype is medium-sized. A library made for alpha chains picked up this beta chain off target, so its size means little. This rearrangement joins TRBV7-2 to TRBJ2-2, with D maybe TRBD2 (5 bases). This CDR3 region has 14 residues. V shed 5 bases and J shed 4 bases, with 11 bases lying between them. Germline V gene sequence: CDR1 SGHTA, CDR2 FQGNSA. The CDR3 DNA reads as TGTGCCAGCAGCGGTACTGGAGGCACCGGGGAGCTGTTTTTT. Protein: CASSGTGGTGELFF.

By share, this clonotype counts as large (0.1 to 1%). This beta chain came through as a stray read in a library set up for alpha chains, and its size says little. This chain connects TRBV7-2 to TRBJ2-7, with 9 bases identical to TRBD1. CDR1 and CDR2 (germline): SGHTA, FQGNSA. V shed 5 bases, J shed 5 bases, and the junction held 7 bases outside the gene matches. This CDR3 spans 14 amino acids. CDR3 sequence: CASSPGTGLNEQYF. In DNA, the CDR3 is TGTGCCAGCAGCCCCGGGACAGGGCTGAACGAGCAGTACTTC. Using reference TRBV7-2 and TRBJ2-7 for the parts outside the CDR3, the full variable domain is GAGVSQSPSNKVTEKGKDVELRCDPISGHTALYWYRQSLGQGLEFLIYFQGNSAPDKSGLPSDRFSAERTGGSVSTLTIQRTQQEDSAVYLCASSPGTGLNEQYFGPGTRLTVT.

This clonotype is large in the sample. As an off-target read in a library built for alpha chains, this beta chain has a frequency of little significance. The chain links TRBV7-2 to TRBJ1-1; D unclear. This CDR3 has 14 amino acids. The germline CDR1 and CDR2 sequences are SGHTA and FQGNSA. Trimming removed 4 bases at V and 5 bases at J, with 14 bases between. The DNA of the CDR3 is TGTGCCAGCAGCTCTCTAGCGGGTAGAACTGAAGCTTTCTTT. This gives the protein CASSSLAGRTEAFF.

A remark on this clonotype: Because this beta chain is a stray read in a library intended to capture alpha chains, its abundance should not be given much weight. The V call is TRBV7-2, the J call TRBJ2-5; 9 bases are a match to TRBD1. Trimming at V came to 1 base and at J to 4 bases, leaving 1 base not matched to a gene. This CDR3 contains 14 residues. CDR1 is SGHTA and CDR2 is FQGNSA in the germline V gene. CDR3 in amino acids: CASSLDRGRETQYF. DNA of the CDR3: TGTGCCAGCAGCTTAGACAGGGGGCGAGAGACCCAGTACTTC. Full variable domain (outside the CDR3, taken from reference TRBV7-2 and TRBJ2-5): GAGVSQSPSNKVTEKGKDVELRCDPISGHTALYWYRQSLGQGLEFLIYFQGNSAPDKSGLPSDRFSAERTGGSVSTLTIQRTQQEDSAVYLCASSLDRGRETQYFGPGTRLLVL.

This clonotype is labeled as hyperexpanded. This beta chain is a stray read from a library made for alpha chains; its abundance is not meaningful. V gene TRBV10-3 combines with J gene TRBJ2-3; the D is unclear. Germline lookup yields CDR1 ENHRY and CDR2 SYGVKD. This CDR3 comprises 14 residues. The V gene lost 4 bases and the J gene lost 0 bases, with 8 bases spanning the gap. CDR3 in amino acids: CAISGVGSTDTQYF. As DNA, the CDR3 is TGTGCCATCAGTGGCGTGGGGAGCACAGATACGCAGTATTTT.

Notes on this clonotype: This beta chain is off target for a library built for alpha chains, so its abundance means little. This chain joins TRBV5-6 and TRBJ2-5; D is undetermined. V was cut by 1 base and J by 5 bases, with 15 bases left in between. CDR3 size: 15 residues. The germline gives CDR1 SGHDT, CDR2 YYEEEE. The chain's CDR3 is CASSLKAGSHETQYF. CDR3 sequence (DNA): TGTGCCAGCAGCTTGAAAGCAGGAAGCCATGAGACCCAGTACTTC.

This clonotype was observed a single time. A much larger clone differs from this one at a single base, so this may be a read error. The library was prepared for alpha chains; this beta chain is a stray read, so its frequency means little. This sequence joins TRBV30 and TRBJ2-2; D may be TRBD2 (5 bases). The V and J ends lost 4 bases and 2 bases respectively, with 17 bases between them. The CDR3 loop spans 16 amino acids. Germline CDR1 reads GTSNPN; CDR2 reads SVGIG (reference sequence). The CDR3 spells CAWTPARLANTGELFF. CDR3 coding DNA: TGTGCCTGGACTCCTGCGAGGCTAGCAAACACCGGGGAGCTGTTTTTT.

Points on this clonotype: A library prepared for alpha chains yielded this beta chain as an off-target read; its size is of little meaning. The gene calls are TRBV20-1 and TRBJ2-7; D might be TRBD1 (7 bases). Germline V CDR1 and CDR2: DFQATT, SNEGSKA (reference sequence). Trimming pared 0 bases from V and 2 bases from J, leaving 11 bases between. The CDR3 covers 14 residues. CDR3 sequence: CSAREGGGPYEQYF. The CDR3 nucleotides are TGCAGTGCTAGAGAAGGAGGGGGCCCCTACGAGCAGTACTTC.

This clonotype turned up a few times. Germline is not matched at one junction end, which may reflect a read error. The library was prepared for alpha chains; this beta chain is a stray read, so its frequency means little. The rearrangement links TRBV18 to TRBJ2-1; D call uncertain. Germline V CDR1 and CDR2: KGHSH, LQKENI. The CDR3 is made up of 14 amino acids. CDR3 in DNA: TGTGCCAGCTCGCCACCATCAACCTACAATGAGCAGTTCTTC. Its protein product is CASSPPSTYNEQFF.

This clonotype ranks as large. For a library built for alpha chains, this beta chain is a stray read; little rests on its size. This CDR3 is CASSTEASGTDTQYF. The CDR3 region has the DNA TGTGCCAGCTCTACCGAGGCTAGCGGCACAGATACGCAGTATTTT. V is TRBV11-2 and J is TRBJ2-3, with D possibly matching TRBD2 (6 bases). CDR3 length equals 15 residues. The germline V gene has CDR1 SGHAT and CDR2 FQNNGV. V was shortened by 8 bases and J by 1 base, with 16 bases between the two germline ends.

By frequency in the sample, this clonotype is hyperexpanded. A library made for alpha chains picked up this beta chain off target, so its size means little. The chain recombines TRBV28 with TRBJ2-1, with TRBD1 matching 7 bases. This CDR3 has 13 amino acids. The germline V gene encodes CDR1 MDHEN and CDR2 SYDVKM. The trim removed 4 bases at V and 5 bases at J, leaving 2 bases unmatched. DNA for the CDR3: TGTGCCAGCAGTTCGACAGGGAACAATGAGCAGTTCTTC. It encodes CASSSTGNNEQFF.

By frequency in the sample, this clonotype is hyperexpanded (1% or more). This beta chain appears as a stray read in a library generated for alpha chains; its size is not informative. The genes are TRBV10-3 and TRBJ2-7; 7 nucleotides line up with TRBD1. After removal of 11 bases from V and 3 bases from J, the junction contained 10 bases not matched to a gene. The CDR3 contains 13 residues. Germline values: CDR1 ENHRY, CDR2 SYGVKD. The CDR3 DNA reads as TGTGCCGCTCAACCGGGACAGAACTACGAGCAGTACTTC. Translated: CAAQPGQNYEQYF.

With respect to this clonotype: A much more abundant neighbour one base away suggests this may be a read error. This beta chain was picked up by a library intended for alpha chains and is off target, so its count carries little meaning. This rearrangement joins TRBV7-8 to TRBJ2-1; D possibly corresponds to TRBD1 (6 bases). The CDR3 runs 14 residues. The germline V gene encodes CDR1 SGHVS and CDR2 FQNEAQ. Trimming left V 5 bases short and J 5 bases short, with 13 bases between. The CDR3, as DNA: TGTGCCAGCAGCCTCCGGACAGAGAACAATGAGCAGTTCTTC. Translating it yields CASSLRTENNEQFF.

By sample fraction, this clonotype is medium-sized. A library prepared for alpha chains yielded this beta chain as an off-target read; its size is of little meaning. The chain has TRBV10-2 and TRBJ2-6, with unresolved D. The CDR3 sequence is 15 residues long. V was cut by 2 bases and J by 2 bases, with 7 bases left in between. CDR1 is WSHSY and CDR2 is SAAADI in the germline V gene. The CDR3 DNA is TGCGCCAGCAGTGAGGGTGGGGCTGGGGCCAACGTCCTGACTTTC. Its protein is CASSEGGAGANVLTF.

In this sample, this clonotype turned up once. This beta chain slipped into a library made for alpha chains as a stray read, so its size is not meaningful. This rearrangement joins TRBV4-3 to TRBJ2-5; 9 nucleotides line up with TRBD2. This CDR3 spans 16 amino acids. V lost 0 bases to trimming and J lost 5 bases; unmatched junction nucleotides: 7. Germline loops: CDR1 LGHNA, CDR2 YSLEER. The CDR3 reads CASSQERAGGLETQYF. The CDR3 DNA reads as TGCGCCAGCAGCCAAGAGCGAGCGGGGGGCCTGGAGACCCAGTACTTC.

This clonotype rates as medium-sized (0.01 to 0.1%). The library was designed around alpha chains, so this beta chain is a stray read whose abundance carries little weight. The rearrangement uses TRBV5-1 and TRBJ2-2; D uncertain. Germline loops: CDR1 SGHRS, CDR2 YFSETQ. V was pared by 1 base and J by 6 bases, with 10 bases between. The CDR3 is 14 amino acids. CDR3 protein: CASSLQGMPGELFF. The CDR3, as DNA: TGCGCCAGCAGCTTGCAAGGGATGCCCGGGGAGCTGTTTTTT.